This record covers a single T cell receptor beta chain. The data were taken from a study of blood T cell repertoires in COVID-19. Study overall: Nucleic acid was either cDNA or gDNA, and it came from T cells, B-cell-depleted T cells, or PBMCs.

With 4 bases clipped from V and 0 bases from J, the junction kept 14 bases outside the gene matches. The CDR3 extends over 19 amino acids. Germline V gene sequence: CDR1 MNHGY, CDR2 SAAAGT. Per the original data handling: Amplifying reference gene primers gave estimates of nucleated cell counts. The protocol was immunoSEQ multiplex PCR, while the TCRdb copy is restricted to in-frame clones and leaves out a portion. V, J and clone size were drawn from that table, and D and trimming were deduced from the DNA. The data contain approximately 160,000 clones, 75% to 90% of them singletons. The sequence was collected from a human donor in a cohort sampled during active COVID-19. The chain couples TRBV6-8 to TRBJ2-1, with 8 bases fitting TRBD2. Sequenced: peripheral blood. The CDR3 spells CASSFPSIGTSGSYNEQFF. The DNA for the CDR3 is TGTGCCAGCAGTTTCCCCAGTATCGGCACTAGCGGCTCCTACAATGAGCAGTTCTTC.